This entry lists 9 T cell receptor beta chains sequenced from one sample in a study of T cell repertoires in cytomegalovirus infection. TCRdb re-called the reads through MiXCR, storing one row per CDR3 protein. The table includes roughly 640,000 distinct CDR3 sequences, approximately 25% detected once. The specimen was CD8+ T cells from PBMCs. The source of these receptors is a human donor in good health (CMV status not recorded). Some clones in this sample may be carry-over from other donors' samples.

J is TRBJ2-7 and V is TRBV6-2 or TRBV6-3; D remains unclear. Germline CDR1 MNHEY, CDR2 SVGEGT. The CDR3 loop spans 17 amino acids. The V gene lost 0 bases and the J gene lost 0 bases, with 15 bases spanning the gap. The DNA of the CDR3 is TGTGCCAGCAGTTACTCGACAAAGGGAATAAGCTCCTACGAGCAGTACGTC. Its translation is CASSYSTKGISSYEQYV.

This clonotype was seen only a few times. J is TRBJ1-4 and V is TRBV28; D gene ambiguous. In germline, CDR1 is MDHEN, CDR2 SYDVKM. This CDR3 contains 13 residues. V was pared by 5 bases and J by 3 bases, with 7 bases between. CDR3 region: CASSARSNEKLFF. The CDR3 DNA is TGTGCCAGCAGTGCCCGGTCTAATGAAAAACTGTTTTTT. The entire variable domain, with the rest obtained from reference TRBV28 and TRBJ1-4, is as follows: DVKVTQSSRYLVKRTGEKVFLECVQDMDHENMFWYRQDPGLGLRLIYFSYDVKMKEKGDIPEGYSVSREKKERFSLILESASTNQTSMYLCASSARSNEKLFFGSGTQLSVL.

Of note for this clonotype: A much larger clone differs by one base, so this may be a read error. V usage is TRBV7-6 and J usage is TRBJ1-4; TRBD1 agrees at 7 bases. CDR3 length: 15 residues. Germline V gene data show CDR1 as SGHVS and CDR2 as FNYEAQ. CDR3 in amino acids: CVSSPKTGYNEKLFF. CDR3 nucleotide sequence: TGTGTCAGCAGCCCAAAGACAGGGTATAATGAAAAACTGTTTTTT.

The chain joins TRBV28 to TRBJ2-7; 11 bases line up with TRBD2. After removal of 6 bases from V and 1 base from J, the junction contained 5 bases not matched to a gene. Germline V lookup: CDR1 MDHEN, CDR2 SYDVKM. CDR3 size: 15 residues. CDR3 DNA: TGTGCCAGCAGCGAAGCTAGCGGGGGGTCCTACGAGCAGTACGTC. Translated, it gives CASSEASGGSYEQYV.

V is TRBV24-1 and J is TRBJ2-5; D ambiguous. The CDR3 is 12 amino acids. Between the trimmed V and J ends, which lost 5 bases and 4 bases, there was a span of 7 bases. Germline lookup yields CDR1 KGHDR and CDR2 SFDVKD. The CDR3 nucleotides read TGTGCCACCAGTGGAATGAGAGAGACCCAGTACTTC. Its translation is CATSGMRETQYF.

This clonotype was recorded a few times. The DNA for the CDR3 is TGTGCCAGCAGCGGGTACACGTTGTCATCTGGGGCCAACGTCCTGACTTTC. Amino acid sequence: CASSGYTLSSGANVLTF. V gene TRBV7-3 combines with J gene TRBJ2-6; no clear D gene. Germline CDR1 is SGHTA and CDR2 is FQGTGA. CDR3 length: 17 residues. Trimming shortened V by 5 bases and J by 1 base, and 15 bases separated the two germline ends.

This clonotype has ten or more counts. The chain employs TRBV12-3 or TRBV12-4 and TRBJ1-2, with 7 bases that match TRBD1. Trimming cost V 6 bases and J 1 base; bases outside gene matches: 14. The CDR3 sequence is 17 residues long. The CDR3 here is CASRQLDRAPFNYGYTF. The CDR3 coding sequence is TGTGCCAGCAGGCAACTAGACAGGGCTCCTTTTAACTATGGCTACACCTTC.

The CDR3 sequence is CSVELPREEETQYF. The CDR3 bases are TGCAGCGTTGAATTACCGAGGGAGGAAGAGACCCAGTACTTC. The V call is TRBV29-1, the J call TRBJ2-5, with a tentative D call TRBD2 (6 bases). This CDR3 has 14 amino acids. The germline gives CDR1 SQVTM, CDR2 ANQGSEA. The germline V and J ends were trimmed by 2 bases and 3 bases, with 13 bases remaining between them.

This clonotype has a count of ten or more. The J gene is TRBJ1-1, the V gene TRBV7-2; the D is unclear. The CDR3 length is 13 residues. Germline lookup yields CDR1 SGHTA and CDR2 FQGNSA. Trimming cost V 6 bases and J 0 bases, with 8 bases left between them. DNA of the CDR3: TGTGCCAGCAGGGGAGGTGTGAACACTGAAGCTTTCTTT. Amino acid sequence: CASRGGVNTEAFF. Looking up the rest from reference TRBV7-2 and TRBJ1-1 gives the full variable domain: GAGVSQSPSNKVTEKGKDVELRCDPISGHTALYWYRQSLGQGLEFLIYFQGNSAPDKSGLPSDRFSAERTGGSVSTLTIQRTQQEDSAVYLCASRGGVNTEAFFGQGTRLTVV.